The next 20 T cell receptor beta chains were all read from a single sample in a study of blood T cell repertoires in COVID-19. The repertoire was sequenced with immunoSEQ multiplex PCR; TCRdb's copy has only in-frame clones and lacks some. Of around 170,000 clones in the sample, 86% were seen once. Sequencing input: peripheral blood. The receptors were gathered from a middle-aged man with active or convalescent COVID-19.

This chain connects TRBV7-6 to TRBJ1-3, with D unresolved. V was clipped by 2 bases and J by 0 bases, with 5 bases between them. CDR3 length: 14 amino acids. The germline V gene has CDR1 SGHVS and CDR2 FNYEAQ. This CDR3 is CASSLSLSGNTIYF. The CDR3 DNA reads TGTGCCAGCAGCTTAAGCCTCTCTGGAAACACCATATATTTT.

The V and J genes are TRBV5-5 and TRBJ1-5; no clear D gene. Looked up from germline, CDR1 is SGHKS and CDR2 is YYEKEE (reference sequence). V lost 2 bases and J lost 0, with 9 bases in between. The CDR3 runs to 15 residues. The CDR3 DNA follows: TGTGCCAGCAGCTTTGACACCTATAGCAATCAGCCCCAGCATTTT. Translating it yields CASSFDTYSNQPQHF.

The J gene is TRBJ2-5, the V gene TRBV25-1; the match to TRBD2 covers 7 bases. CDR3 length: 15 amino acids. The V gene's germline CDR1 is MGHDK and CDR2 SYGVNS. V shed 3 bases, J shed 3 bases, and the junction held 7 bases outside the gene matches. CDR3: CASSDPGAGEETQYF. The DNA of the CDR3 is TGTGCCAGCAGTGACCCCGGGGCGGGAGAAGAGACCCAGTACTTC.

The chain combines TRBV5-5 with TRBJ2-3; 8 positions match TRBD2. Germline lookup yields CDR1 SGHKS and CDR2 YYEKEE (reference sequence). The V segment lost 3 bases and the J segment 6 bases; nucleotides outside the gene matches: 12. The CDR3 is made up of 16 amino acids. DNA of the CDR3: TGTGCCAGCAGCTACAACCTGCGGGGGGCGAGGGATACGCAGTATTTT. Its protein product is CASSYNLRGARDTQYF.

V is TRBV10-2 and J is TRBJ1-2; unclear D gene. V was trimmed by 6 bases and J by 2 bases, leaving 22 bases between them. Germline V gene data show CDR1 as WSHSY and CDR2 as SAAADI. The CDR3 runs 17 residues. In DNA form, the CDR3 reads TGCGCCAGCAGCCTCACCCCAGACATAAATATAAACTATGGCTACACCTTC. Protein: CASSLTPDININYGYTF.

This chain links TRBV28 with TRBJ2-7, with D possibly TRBD1 on 5 matching bases. This CDR3 spans 14 amino acids. V lost 8 bases and J lost 0, with 14 bases in between. Germline V gene lookup returns CDR1 MDHEN and CDR2 SYDVKM. This CDR3 reads CASLARAGSYEQYF. The DNA for the CDR3 is TGTGCCAGCCTTGCCAGGGCCGGCTCCTACGAGCAGTACTTC.

This rearrangement joins TRBV6-5 to TRBJ2-7; D call uncertain. This CDR3 contains 13 residues. V was trimmed by 8 bases and J by 3 bases, leaving 14 bases between them. CDR1 is MNHEY, CDR2 SVGAGI, per germline. CDR3 amino acids: CASALGQNYEQYF. In DNA form, the CDR3 reads TGTGCCAGCGCGCTAGGCCAGAACTACGAGCAGTACTTC.

This chain uses TRBV2 with TRBJ2-7; a weak D match, TRBD2 (6 bases). The CDR3 runs 14 residues. Trimming stripped 5 bases from V and 3 bases from J, with 14 bases between. Germline values: CDR1 SNHLY, CDR2 FYNNEI. CDR3 coding DNA: TGTGCCAGCAGTTTGGGACTTAACTTCTACGAGCAGTACTTC. Translation: CASSLGLNFYEQYF. Full variable domain (remainder filled in from reference TRBV2 and TRBJ2-7): EPEVTQTPSHQVTQMGQEVILRCVPISNHLYFYWYRQILGQKVEFLVSFYNNEISEKSEIFDDQFSVERPDGSNFTLKIRSTKLEDSAMYFCASSLGLNFYEQYFGPGTRLTVT.

The J gene is TRBJ2-1, the V gene TRBV9; TRBD1 matches 10 bases. The V gene's germline CDR1 is SGDLS and CDR2 YYNGEE. The CDR3 covers 17 residues. The V gene end was trimmed by 4 bases and the J gene end by 9 bases; junction bases not matched to a gene: 16. In DNA form, the CDR3 reads TGTGCCAGCAGCCTAAGGGGGGACAGGGGTTCCCCAGGTGAGCAGTTCTTC. Encoded protein: CASSLRGDRGSPGEQFF.

The gene calls are TRBV11-3 and TRBJ2-7; 9 nucleotides match TRBD1. The CDR3 runs 15 residues. J was trimmed by 2 bases and V by 5 bases; bases with no gene match: 7. Germline-derived CDR1 and CDR2 are SGHNT and YENEEA. For the CDR3, the DNA is TGTGCCAGCAGCCTTGAGGGGACAGGGCCCTACGAGCAGTACTTC. Its translation is CASSLEGTGPYEQYF.

This clone occurred a few times. The chain links TRBV6-5 to TRBJ1-6; D gene uncertain. The CDR3 has 13 residues. Trimming took 9 bases from V and 9 from J, leaving 15 bases between them. In germline, CDR1 is MNHEY, CDR2 SVGAGI. DNA for the CDR3: TGTGCCAGTAGGAGGGAGCATACTTCACCCCTCCACTTT. The encoded protein is CASRREHTSPLHF.

V is TRBV18 and J is TRBJ2-2; 8 bases match TRBD1. Trimming cost V 2 bases and J 4 bases; bases outside gene matches: 6. In germline, CDR1 is KGHSH, CDR2 LQKENI. The CDR3 sequence is 16 residues long. CDR3 nucleotide sequence: TGTGCCAGCTCACCAGGGCAGGGGGCGACCACCGGGGAGCTGTTTTTT. Translated, it gives CASSPGQGATTGELFF. Drawing the rest from reference TRBV18 and TRBJ2-2, the complete variable domain is NAGVMQNPRHLVRRRGQEARLRCSPMKGHSHVYWYRQLPEEGLKFMVYLQKENIIDESGMPKERFSAEFPKEGPSILRIQQVVRGDSAAYFCASSPGQGATTGELFFGEGSRLTVL.

This clone has only a few counts. At one end, the junction sequence differs from germline, possibly due to a read error. This chain connects TRBV5-1 to TRBJ2-7, with a weak D call TRBD1 (6 bases). Germline CDR1 and CDR2: SGHRS and YFSETQ. CDR3 length: 14 residues. Here the CDR3 reads CASSPLTGSSEQYF. In DNA form, the CDR3 reads TGCGCCAGCAGCCCTCTGACAGGCTCCTCCGAGCAGTACTTC.

This clone was found once. This sequence joins TRBV30 and TRBJ2-3; D gene ambiguous. Germline values: CDR1 GTSNPN, CDR2 SVGIG (reference sequence). The CDR3 has 15 residues. With 3 bases removed from V and 1 base from J, the gap between germline ends came to 14 bases. The CDR3: CAWRVNSGGTDTQYF. CDR3 DNA: TGTGCCTGGAGGGTTAACTCAGGCGGCACAGATACGCAGTATTTT.

The V call is TRBV4-2, the J call TRBJ2-3; 7 nucleotides match TRBD1. CDR1 LGHNA and CDR2 YNFKEQ come from the germline V gene. The CDR3 totals 16 residues. The V gene end was trimmed by 7 bases and the J gene end by 4 bases; junction bases not matched to a gene: 14. The CDR3 DNA sequence: TGTGCCAGCAAGTTAGGACCGGGACAGATCCCAGATACGCAGTATTTT. This encodes CASKLGPGQIPDTQYF.

The chain carries TRBV28 and TRBJ2-7; D gene unclear. This CDR3 spans 14 amino acids. Trimming left V 7 bases short and J 2 bases short, with 15 bases between. Germline V gives CDR1 MDHEN, CDR2 SYDVKM. The CDR3 loop is CASTRIGGTYEQYF. The CDR3 coding sequence is TGTGCCAGCACTCGAATCGGCGGAACCTACGAGCAGTACTTC.

The chain combines TRBV18 with TRBJ2-3; a weak D match, TRBD2 (6 bases). V lost 7 bases and J 2 bases, leaving 19 bases between the germline ends. CDR3 length: 16 amino acids. The V gene's germline CDR1 is KGHSH and CDR2 LQKENI. CDR3 nucleotide sequence: TGTGCCAGCTATACCGGAGGCGCGGGAATCACAGATACGCAGTATTTT. It specifies CASYTGGAGITDTQYF.

The chain recombines TRBV9 with TRBJ1-3, with D unclear. Trimming removed 0 bases from V and 10 bases from J, with 11 bases in between. Germline V gene lookup returns CDR1 SGDLS and CDR2 YYNGEE. The length of the CDR3 is 13 residues. The CDR3, as DNA: TGTGCCAGCAGCGTAGACGGAGGAGGGACCATATATTTT. It translates to CASSVDGGGTIYF.

Details on this clone: In the same sample, other DNA sequences code for this CDR3. The gene calls are TRBV5-4 and TRBJ2-5; no definite D call. V was clipped by 4 bases and J by 2 bases, with 9 bases between them. From germline, CDR1 is SGHNT and CDR2 YYREEE (reference sequence). The CDR3 totals 13 residues. CDR3 loop: CASSPGTQETQYF. The DNA of the CDR3 is TGTGCCAGCAGCCCAGGTACGCAAGAGACCCAGTACTTC.

This sequence joins TRBV7-2 and TRBJ2-2; D remains ambiguous. Trimming took off 2 bases at V and 6 bases at J, with 16 bases between the two ends. This CDR3 is built from 16 residues. Per the germline V gene, CDR1 is SGHTA and CDR2 is FQGNSA. The CDR3 sequence: CASSLMRAQSAGELFF. Written as DNA, the CDR3 is TGTGCCAGCAGCTTAATGAGAGCGCAAAGCGCCGGGGAGCTGTTTTTT.